This T cell receptor (beta chain) emerged from a study of a mutant IDH1 vaccine in newly diagnosed glioma. Across the whole study: Treated patients had a mean age of around 39 years and a sex split that was approximately 62% male and roughly 38% female. Antecedent treatment encompassed radiotherapy, temozolomide, or their combination; the majority received both. Study results and caveats: Vaccine-induced responses were seen in roughly 93% of patients, spanning several MHC alleles.

The time point: baseline, week 1 (first vaccination visit). Treatment noted: pre-vaccination baseline after standard-of-care therapy. Tumors from donors were new WHO grade 3 or 4 IDH1-mutant astrocytomas with ATRX loss. This table comes from immunoSEQ multiplex PCR, and its TCRdb copy is limited to in-frame clones, with some not included. This sample yields 85,000 to 100,000 clones, of which about four fifths are seen a single time; 7% to 9% belongs to the top ten. Details on this clone: What it binds is unknown.

Material: PBMCs, obtained from a glioma patient treated with radiotherapy, temozolomide or both. This receptor was obtained from a woman aged 50 to 65 with glioma.

The CDR3 protein is CASLKPRVSSYEQYF. As DNA, the CDR3 is TGTGCCAGCTTGAAGCCCAGGGTCAGCTCCTACGAGCAGTACTTC. The chain carries TRBV2 and TRBJ2-7, with D possibly matching TRBD1 (5 bases). CDR3 length: 15 residues. V lost 8 bases and J lost 0, with 17 bases in between. The germline V gene encodes CDR1 SNHLY and CDR2 FYNNEI.